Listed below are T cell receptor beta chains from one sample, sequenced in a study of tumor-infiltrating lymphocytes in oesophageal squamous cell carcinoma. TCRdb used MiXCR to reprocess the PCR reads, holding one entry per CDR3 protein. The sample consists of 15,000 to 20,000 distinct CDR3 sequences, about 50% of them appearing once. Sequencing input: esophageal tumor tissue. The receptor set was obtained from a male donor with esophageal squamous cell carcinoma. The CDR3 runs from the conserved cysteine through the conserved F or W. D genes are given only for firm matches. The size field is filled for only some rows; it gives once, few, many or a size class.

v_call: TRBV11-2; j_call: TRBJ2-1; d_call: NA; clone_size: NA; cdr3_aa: CASSLDANPYNEQFF; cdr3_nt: TGTGCCAGCAGCTTAGATGCGAACCCCTACAATGAGCAGTTCTTC
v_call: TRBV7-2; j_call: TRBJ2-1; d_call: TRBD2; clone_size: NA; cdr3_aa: CASSFYERGDEQFF; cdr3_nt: TGTGCCAGCTCCTTTTATGAGCGGGGCGACGAGCAGTTCTTC
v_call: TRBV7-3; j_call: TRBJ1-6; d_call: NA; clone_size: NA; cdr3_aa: CASSLRSKGGSSYNSPLHF; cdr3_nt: TGTGCCAGCAGCTTAAGGAGTAAGGGAGGGAGCTCCTATAATTCACCCCTCCACTTT
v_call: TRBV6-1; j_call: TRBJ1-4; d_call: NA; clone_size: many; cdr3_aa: CASRRGGGNEKLFF; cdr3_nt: TGTGCCAGCAGGCGAGGTGGGGGCAATGAAAAACTGTTTTTT
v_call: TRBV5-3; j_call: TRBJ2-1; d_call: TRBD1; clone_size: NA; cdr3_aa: CASSSSGQAYEQFF; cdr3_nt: TGTGCCAGCAGCTCATCGGGACAGGCCTACGAGCAGTTCTTC
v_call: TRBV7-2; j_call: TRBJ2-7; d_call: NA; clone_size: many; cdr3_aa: CASSLGWSSYNEQYF; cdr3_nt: TGTGCCAGCAGCTTAGGGTGGAGCTCCTACAATGAGCAGTACTTC
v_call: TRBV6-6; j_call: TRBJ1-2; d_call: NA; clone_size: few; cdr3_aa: CASSYSMVLDPGDGYTF; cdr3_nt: TGTGCCAGCAGTTACTCGATGGTTTTGGACCCCGGGGATGGCTACACCTTC
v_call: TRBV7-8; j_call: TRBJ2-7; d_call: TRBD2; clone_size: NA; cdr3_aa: CASSGSGGEQYF; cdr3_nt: TGTGCCAGCAGCGGGAGCGGGGGCGAGCAGTACTTC
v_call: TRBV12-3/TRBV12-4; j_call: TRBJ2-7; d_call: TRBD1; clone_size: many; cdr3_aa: CASSSSTGDYEQYF; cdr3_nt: TGTGCCAGCAGTTCCTCGACAGGGGACTACGAGCAGTACTTC
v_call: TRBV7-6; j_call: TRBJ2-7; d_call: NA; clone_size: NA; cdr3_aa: CASSLRGNLGEQYF; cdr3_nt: TGTGCCAGCAGCCTCAGGGGTAACCTGGGGGAGCAGTACTTC
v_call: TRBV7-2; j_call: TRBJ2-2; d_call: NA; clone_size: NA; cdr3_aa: CASSLVGGTGELFF; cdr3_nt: TGTGCCAGCAGCTTAGTGGGGGGCACCGGGGAGCTGTTTTTT
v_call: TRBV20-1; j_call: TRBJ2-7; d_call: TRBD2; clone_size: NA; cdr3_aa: CSARVNSGRVRDEQYF; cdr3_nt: TGCAGTGCTAGAGTGAATAGCGGGAGGGTCAGGGATGAGCAGTACTTC
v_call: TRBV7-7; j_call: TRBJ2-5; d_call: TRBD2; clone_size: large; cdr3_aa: CASSPIRGGGRETQYF; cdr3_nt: TGTGCTAGCAGCCCAATCCGGGGCGGGGGAAGGGAGACCCAGTACTTC
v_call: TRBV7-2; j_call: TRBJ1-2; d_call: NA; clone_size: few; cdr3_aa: CANSPGQSYDYTF; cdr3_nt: TGTGCCAACAGCCCCGGACAGTCTTATGACTACACCTTC
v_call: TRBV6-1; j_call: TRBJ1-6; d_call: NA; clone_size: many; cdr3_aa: CASSRIGENSPLHF; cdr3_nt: TGTGCCAGCAGTCGAATAGGGGAGAATTCACCCCTCCACTTT